These 3 T cell receptor beta chains were sequenced from one sample in a study of CD8 T cells in Susac syndrome. After extraction with the RNeasy kit, 0.5 to 1 ug of the RNA was reverse transcribed using random hexamers. TCRdb fed the immunoSEQ multiplex PCR reads into MiXCR, producing one record per CDR3 protein. The sample records a few hundred thousand distinct CDR3 sequences, approximately 95% being singletons. Sequenced sample: CD4+ T cells from PBMCs. These receptors came from a human donor with multiple sclerosis.

There are a few counts of this clonotype. The rearrangement joins TRBV12-3 or TRBV12-4 to TRBJ2-3; D not certain. Trimming cost V 1 base and J 7 bases, with 3 bases left between them. CDR3 length: 11 amino acids. The CDR3 region has the DNA TGTGCCAGCAGTTTAGGGTATACGCAGTATTTT. Its protein product is CASSLGYTQYF.

The gene calls are TRBV18 and TRBJ1-4, with 9 bases lining up with TRBD1. The junction had 7 bases not matched to a gene; V was cut back by 4 bases and J by 13 bases. The CDR3 has 13 residues. Germline values: CDR1 KGHSH, CDR2 LQKENI. The chain's CDR3 is CASSLDDRGALFF. The CDR3 nucleotides read TGTGCCAGCTCACTCGATGACAGGGGGGCACTGTTTTTT.

This chain uses TRBV11-2 with TRBJ1-2, with D tentatively TRBD1 (6 bases). V lost 3 bases and J 3 bases, leaving 17 bases between the germline ends. The germline CDR1 and CDR2 sequences are SGHAT and FQNNGV. The CDR3 is 16 residues long. The CDR3 loop reads CASSLSPLGGDYGYTF. The CDR3 DNA follows: TGTGCCAGCAGCTTGTCTCCCTTAGGGGGTGACTATGGCTACACCTTC. Filled out from reference TRBV11-2 and TRBJ1-2, the complete variable domain reads EAGVAQSPRYKIIEKRQSVAFWCNPISGHATLYWYQQILGQGPKLLIQFQNNGVVDDSQLPKDRFSAERLKGVDSTLKIQPAKLEDSAVYLCASSLSPLGGDYGYTFGSGTRLTVV.